This TCR beta chain was profiled in a study of post-analysis software for immune sequencing data (dated by TCRdb to the mid-2010s). The study in broad terms: Relapsing-remitting, secondary progressive and progressive-relapsing multiple sclerosis were recorded as disease courses, and subtype annotation was lacking for some patients. The patient repertoires were set against around eleven previously published healthy control repertoires from donors whose ages ranged from about 6 to 26 years. A subset of samples was prepared in parallel using single-end sample barcoding, then pooled and co-amplified after Illumina adapter ligation. Paper-wide results and their limitations: Significantly lower normalized Chao1 diversity was found in multiple sclerosis patients than in controls, suggesting substantial peripheral T-cell clonal expansion. Direct clustering with F measure showed strong co-clustering of samples prepared in the same batch, prompting a batch-effect correction. The control group was slightly older than the multiple sclerosis patient group.

The library was made by PCR. Sequencing was carried out with an Illumina HiSeq 2500. To reduce PCR and sequencing biases, unique molecular identifiers were incorporated into the TCR beta cDNA libraries. Roughly 0.5 million cDNA molecules were obtained per 1 to 10 million input T cells, so each molecule approximated one T cell. The patient libraries were prepared and sequenced using the same protocol as the earlier healthy control dataset. Within a given batch, samples were prepared together, multiplexed and sequenced on the same HiSeq lane. For the original study's pipeline: Raw barcoded reads were processed with MIGEC, and single-read molecular identifier groups were discarded before consensus assembly and CDR3 extraction. Clonotype tables were post-analysed with VDJtools, normalizing diversity by down-sampling all datasets to the smallest sample size. Repertoire overlap clustering matched CDR3 amino acid but not nucleotide sequences to correct batch-related cross-sample contamination. TCRdb reprocessed the public reads (quality trimming at Q25 with fastp, clone calling with MiXCR) and kept in-frame beta chains. All rows with the same CDR3 protein become a single entry with the most common DNA and genes. TCRdb, not the authors, supplied the V and J calls. This sample lists 450,000 to 650,000 distinct CDR3 sequences; about 40% were detected once. Around 1.7% of the sample is taken by the ten largest.

Only one count was recorded for this clonotype. Its antigen has not been determined. It has no much larger one-base neighbor in the sample; base qualities were not kept. To demonstrate the VDJtools post-analysis software, TCR beta repertoires were profiled from the peripheral blood of about 13 young patients with multiple sclerosis. The multiple sclerosis patients were children and adolescents between about 6 and 15 years of age. This receptor was taken from a girl under 18 with multiple sclerosis. The sample taken for sequencing was blood.

The DNA sequence reads TGCGCCAGCAGCTTACCGGGGGAAGGGATAGACAATGAGCAGTTCTTC. It specifies CASSLPGEGIDNEQFF. The chain is made from TRBV5-1 and TRBJ2-1; matching of 6 bases hints at TRBD2 as the D gene. The trim is 2 bases for V and 5 bases for J, with a gap of 17 bases between the germline ends. CDR1 and CDR2 are read off the germline V gene as SGHRS and YFSETQ. The CDR3, from cysteine to phenylalanine, totals 16 residues. The sequence is cut down to CDR3 DNA, 48 bases in frame from base 1.